A single sample is the source of the 30 T cell receptor beta chains below, sequenced in a study of beta chain features in type 1 diabetes. Every isolated RNA sample was fully reverse transcribed, so sequencing captured expressed TCRB transcripts. TCRdb's copy holds only in-frame clones and misses some; the assay was immunoSEQ multiplex PCR. The sample has 600,000 or so clones; 9.5% to 15% are singletons. Overall study findings and caveats: TCRB CDR3s from Type 1 diabetes patients were moderately but significantly shorter in all four CD4+ subsets.

The antigens these receptors bind are not known. Input material: naive CD4+ T cells from blood. All receptors derive from a man between 25 and 39 years old with type 1 diabetes.

This clone was seen only a few times. The chain joins TRBV19 to TRBJ2-7; possible D gene TRBD1, 5 bases. Germline CDR1 LNHDA, CDR2 SQIVND (reference sequence). With 6 bases removed from V and 4 bases from J, the gap between germline ends came to 19 bases. The CDR3 has 15 amino acids. CDR3: CASRKTGWHSYEQYF. The CDR3 DNA is TGTGCCAGTAGAAAAACAGGCTGGCACTCTTACGAGCAGTACTTC.

Only a few counts were recorded for this clone. The chain has TRBV5-6 and TRBJ2-7; no firm D call. This CDR3 comprises 13 residues. V lost 5 bases and J lost 0, with 9 bases in between. Germline CDR1 SGHDT, CDR2 YYEEEE. This CDR3 reads CASRGSYSYEQYF. The CDR3 coding sequence is TGTGCCAGCAGAGGCAGTTACTCCTACGAGCAGTACTTC.

This clone was detected a few times. The chain joins TRBV5-6 to TRBJ1-1, with D unclear. This CDR3 comprises 15 residues. Germline values: CDR1 SGHDT, CDR2 YYEEEE. V was pared by 3 bases and J by 1 base, with 13 bases between. CDR3 sequence: CASSSMSEGNTEAFF. The DNA of the CDR3 is TGTGCCAGCAGCTCGATGTCCGAGGGGAACACTGAAGCTTTCTTT.

The chain is built from TRBV27 and TRBJ2-4, with 14 bases aligning to TRBD2. This CDR3 contains 21 residues. Germline V lookup: CDR1 MNHEY, CDR2 SMNVEV (reference sequence). The trim removed 4 bases at V and 3 bases at J, leaving 17 bases unmatched. The DNA of the CDR3 is TGTGCCAGCAGTTCCTATCTGACTAGCGGGGGGGCCGGATTGGTCAAAAACATTCAGTACTTC. Translated: CASSSYLTSGGAGLVKNIQYF.

Of note for this clone: Germline and junction disagree at one end, which may indicate a read error. The V gene is TRBV11-1, the J gene TRBJ1-5; 8 bases align to TRBD1. The CDR3 contains 17 residues. Germline V CDR1 and CDR2: SGHAT, FQDESV (reference sequence). The CDR3 here is CASSLAGTGGRNRPQHF. CDR3 nucleotides: TGTGCCAGCAGCTTAGCGGGGACAGGCGGCAGAAATCGGCCCCAGCATTTT.

The chain combines TRBV5-6 with TRBJ2-3, with 9 bases matching TRBD2. The CDR3 runs 16 residues. Per the germline V gene, CDR1 is SGHDT and CDR2 is YYEEEE. After removal of 2 bases from V and 1 base from J, the junction contained 5 bases not matched to a gene. The CDR3 sequence: CASSFLLAGGTDTQYF. CDR3 nucleotide sequence: TGTGCCAGCAGCTTCCTGTTAGCGGGAGGCACAGATACGCAGTATTTT.

This rearrangement joins TRBV4-1 to TRBJ2-1; 11 bases are shared with TRBD2. CDR3 size: 16 residues. Losses at the gene ends were 3 bases for V and 2 bases for J; bases not matched to a gene: 3. The V gene's germline CDR1 is MGHRA and CDR2 YSYEKL. The CDR3 DNA reads as TGCGCCAGCAGCCACCCGACTAGCGGGACCTACAATGAGCAGTTCTTC. Protein product: CASSHPTSGTYNEQFF.

This chain joins TRBV7-9 and TRBJ1-1, with TRBD1 identical over 7 bases. CDR3 length: 15 amino acids. Germline loops: CDR1 SEHNR, CDR2 FQNEAQ (reference sequence). Unmatched junction bases numbered 5, after V lost 1 base and J lost 3 bases. The DNA for the CDR3 is TGTGCCAGCAGCTTAGGGAACAGGGGATACACTGAAGCTTTCTTT. It translates to CASSLGNRGYTEAFF.

In its sample, this clone was seen a few times. The V and J genes are TRBV4-2 and TRBJ2-7, with D uncertain. V was clipped by 4 bases and J by 4 bases, with 14 bases between them. The CDR3 is 14 amino acids. Looked up from germline, CDR1 is LGHNA and CDR2 is YNFKEQ. For the CDR3, the DNA is TGTGCCAGCAGCCCCGAAGGGCTATCGTACGAGCAGTACTTC. Residues: CASSPEGLSYEQYF.

The V and J genes are TRBV30 and TRBJ1-6; D might be TRBD1 (5 bases). This CDR3 comprises 14 residues. Germline assignment: CDR1 GTSNPN and CDR2 SVGIG (reference sequence). The V and J ends lost 4 bases and 9 bases respectively, with 16 bases between them. The CDR3 bases are TGTGCCTGGACCCCGGGACCCGGGGGTTCACCCCTCCACTTT. Translating gives CAWTPGPGGSPLHF.

This clone turned up a few times. This chain connects TRBV7-9 to TRBJ2-5; 9 bases map to TRBD2. Germline V lookup: CDR1 SEHNR, CDR2 FQNEAQ (reference sequence). The CDR3 has 16 residues. The trim removed 2 bases at V and 5 bases at J, leaving 9 bases unmatched. The CDR3 loop reads CASSLSAGGPRETQYF. DNA for the CDR3: TGTGCCAGCAGCTTATCTGCGGGGGGGCCTAGGGAGACCCAGTACTTC.

This chain links TRBV9 with TRBJ2-2; 10 nucleotides align to TRBD2. Germline loops: CDR1 SGDLS, CDR2 YYNGEE. Trimming cost V 4 bases and J 8 bases; bases outside gene matches: 14. The CDR3 runs to 17 residues. Here the CDR3 DNA reads TGTGCCAGCAGCCCCCATCTAGCGGGGGCCTGGAGGGGGGAGCTGTTTTTT. Its protein product is CASSPHLAGAWRGELFF.

V usage is TRBV5-6 and J usage is TRBJ2-7; D possibly uses TRBD1 or TRBD2 (6 bases each). Germline CDR1 and CDR2: SGHDT and YYEEEE. Trimming stripped 5 bases from V and 7 bases from J, with 13 bases between. The CDR3 loop spans 12 amino acids. CDR3 sequence: CASSRGAGEQYF. The CDR3 nucleotides read TGTGCCAGCAGTAGGGGGGCGGGTGAGCAGTACTTC.

This chain uses TRBV30 with TRBJ1-6; D is unresolved. Germline V lookup: CDR1 GTSNPN, CDR2 SVGIG (reference sequence). Trimming removed 1 base at V and 1 base at J, with 8 bases between. CDR3 length equals 15 residues. The CDR3: CAWSAKGSYNSPLHF. The CDR3 nucleotides are TGTGCCTGGAGTGCCAAGGGTTCCTATAATTCACCCCTCCACTTT.

This clone was observed once. This sequence joins TRBV27 and TRBJ2-7; perhaps TRBD1 as D (6 bases). Deletions cut 8 bases from V and 2 bases from J, with 19 bases between. CDR3 size: 15 residues. CDR1 and CDR2 (germline): MNHEY, SMNVEV (reference sequence). The CDR3 DNA follows: TGTGCCAGCCATGGGACACGGCATTCACCCTACGAGCAGTACTTC. This translates into CASHGTRHSPYEQYF.

This chain uses TRBV7-2 with TRBJ2-7, with D possibly being TRBD1 (6 bases). CDR1 is SGHTA, CDR2 FQGNSA, per germline. The V end was cut by 4 bases, the J end by 4 bases, with 11 bases between. CDR3 length: 13 amino acids. This CDR3 reads CASSSRGGYEQYF. As DNA, the CDR3 is TGTGCCAGCAGCTCCCGAGGGGGATACGAGCAGTACTTC.

This clone was seen a few times. The chain joins TRBV28 to TRBJ2-5; TRBD1 matches at 8 bases. Germline V lookup: CDR1 MDHEN, CDR2 SYDVKM. The CDR3 length is 15 residues. Trimming took 4 bases from V and 2 from J; bases not matched to a gene: 6. The CDR3: CASSSSQGAQETQYF. CDR3 nucleotides: TGTGCCAGCAGTTCCTCGCAGGGGGCTCAAGAGACCCAGTACTTC.

The chain couples TRBV29-1 to TRBJ2-1; tentative D call: TRBD1 (6 bases). The CDR3 runs to 11 residues. Trimming left V 4 bases short and J 7 bases short, with 8 bases between. CDR1 and CDR2 (germline): SQVTM, ANQGSEA. The CDR3 bases are TGCAGCGTTGCGAGGGGGAATGAGCAGTTCTTC. Translated, it gives CSVARGNEQFF.

There are a few counts of this clone. This rearrangement joins TRBV10-3 to TRBJ1-2; 8 bases agree with TRBD1. CDR1 and CDR2 from the germline V gene are ENHRY and SYGVKD. V was clipped by 7 bases and J by 7 bases; unmatched bases: 11. This CDR3 contains 14 residues. CDR3 bases: TGTGCCATCAATAGCCAGGGGGCAGATGGTGGCTACACCTTC. Its translation: CAINSQGADGGYTF.

J is TRBJ1-2 and V is TRBV6-5; 7 nucleotides match TRBD1. J lost 2 bases, V lost 5 bases, and 5 bases had no gene match. This CDR3 has 14 amino acids. Per germline, CDR1 MNHEY and CDR2 SVGAGI. CDR3 nucleotide sequence: TGTGCCAGCAGTACGGACAGGCTGAACTATGGCTACACCTTC. Its translation is CASSTDRLNYGYTF.

The chain is built from TRBV5-1 and TRBJ1-1; D uncertain. Germline CDR1 SGHRS, CDR2 YFSETQ. The V and J ends lost 0 bases and 0 bases respectively, with 9 bases between them. This CDR3 contains 15 residues. CDR3 DNA sequence: TGCGCCAGCAGCTTGGGGGCGCTTATGAACACTGAAGCTTTCTTT. Translation gives CASSLGALMNTEAFF.

Here the CDR3 reads CASSLRDRGLPGDQPQHF. CDR3 nucleotide sequence: TGTGCCAGCAGTCTCCGGGACAGGGGTCTACCGGGGGATCAGCCCCAGCATTTT. The genes are TRBV28 and TRBJ1-5; 10 bases are shared with TRBD1. Germline V CDR1 and CDR2: MDHEN, SYDVKM. The V segment lost 5 bases and the J segment 5 bases; nucleotides outside the gene matches: 15. The length of the CDR3 is 18 residues.

The chain carries TRBV4-3 and TRBJ2-3; tentative D call: TRBD2 (5 bases). The CDR3 is 16 amino acids. V lost 0 bases to trimming and J lost 0 bases, with 10 bases between them. Germline values: CDR1 LGHNA, CDR2 YSLEER. CDR3 in amino acids: CASSQEASTSTDTQYF. The CDR3 DNA follows: TGCGCCAGCAGCCAAGAAGCTAGCACTAGCACAGATACGCAGTATTTT.

This chain uses TRBV2 with TRBJ1-5; D gene ambiguous. The ends were cut back, 7 bases at V and 7 bases at J, with 17 bases in the middle. CDR1 SNHLY and CDR2 FYNNEI come from the germline V gene. This CDR3 has 14 amino acids. CDR3 sequence reads: CASKADGLLQPQHF. The CDR3 nucleotides read TGTGCCAGCAAGGCGGACGGACTCCTCCAGCCCCAGCATTTT.

This sequence joins TRBV5-1 and TRBJ2-5; 9 positions agree with TRBD1. V shed 2 bases and J 5 bases; nucleotides not matched to a gene: 7. This CDR3 region has 15 residues. Germline V gene lookup returns CDR1 SGHRS and CDR2 YFSETQ. CDR3 residues: CASSLAQGAAETQYF. Here the CDR3 DNA reads TGCGCCAGCAGCTTAGCACAGGGGGCGGCGGAGACCCAGTACTTC.

The V gene is TRBV4-3, the J gene TRBJ2-7; 11 positions match TRBD2. CDR1 and CDR2 (germline): LGHNA, YSLEER. V lost 0 bases, J lost 10 bases, and 8 bases stayed unmatched. This CDR3 comprises 15 residues. CDR3 sequence: CASSQEVVAGGSQYF. CDR3 DNA: TGCGCCAGCAGCCAAGAAGTGGTAGCGGGGGGGAGTCAGTACTTC.

The CDR3 DNA is TGTGCCAGCAGCTTCGGCGGGGGATATAGCAATCAGCCCCAGCATTTT. This codes for CASSFGGGYSNQPQHF. The V and J genes are TRBV7-2 and TRBJ1-5, with D possibly being TRBD1 (5 bases). Germline lookup yields CDR1 SGHTA and CDR2 FQGNSA. V was shortened by 3 bases and J by 0 bases, with 12 bases between the two germline ends. CDR3 length equals 16 residues.

Comment on this clone: Other DNA sequences in the same sample also yield this CDR3. The chain joins TRBV7-2 to TRBJ2-7; tentative D call: TRBD1 (6 bases). Germline V lookup: CDR1 SGHTA, CDR2 FQGNSA. V was clipped by 8 bases and J by 2 bases, with 13 bases between them. The CDR3 extends over 13 amino acids. CDR3 DNA: TGTGCCAGCTCCTTAGGGGGTCCCTACGAGCAGTACTTC. Translating it yields CASSLGGPYEQYF. The whole variable domain, remainder taken from reference TRBV7-2 and TRBJ2-7, is GAGVSQSPSNKVTEKGKDVELRCDPISGHTALYWYRQSLGQGLEFLIYFQGNSAPDKSGLPSDRFSAERTGGSVSTLTIQRTQQEDSAVYLCASSLGGPYEQYFGPGTRLTVT.

A few counts support this clone. The chain employs TRBV30 and TRBJ1-5; unclear D gene. The CDR3 is 15 amino acids. The ends were cut back, 0 bases at V and 2 bases at J, with 11 bases in the middle. Per germline, CDR1 GTSNPN and CDR2 SVGIG (reference sequence). Written as DNA, the CDR3 is TGTGCCTGGAGTGTACTCGAAGTGGGCAATCAGCCCCAGCATTTT. This sequence encodes CAWSVLEVGNQPQHF.

The CDR3 DNA reads as TGCGCCAGCAGCCAAGAGGTGGGGGCCGGGGGCTACACCTTC. Encoded protein: CASSQEVGAGGYTF. The V and J genes are TRBV4-3 and TRBJ1-2, with D maybe TRBD1 (6 bases). V lost 0 bases and J lost 8, with 13 bases in between. The CDR3 extends over 14 amino acids. CDR1 LGHNA and CDR2 YSLEER come from the germline V gene.